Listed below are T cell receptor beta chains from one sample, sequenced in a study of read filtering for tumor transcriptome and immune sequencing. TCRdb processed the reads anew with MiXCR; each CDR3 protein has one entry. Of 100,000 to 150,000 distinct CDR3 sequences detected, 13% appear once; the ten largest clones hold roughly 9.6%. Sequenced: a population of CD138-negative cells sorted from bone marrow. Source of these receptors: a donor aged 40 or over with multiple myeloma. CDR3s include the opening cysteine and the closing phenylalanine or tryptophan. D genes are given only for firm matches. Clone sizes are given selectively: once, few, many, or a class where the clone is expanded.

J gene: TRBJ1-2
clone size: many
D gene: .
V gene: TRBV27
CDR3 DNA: TGTGCCAGCAGTTTATCGTCAGTTGGCGGCTACACCTTC
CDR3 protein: CASSLSSVGGYTF

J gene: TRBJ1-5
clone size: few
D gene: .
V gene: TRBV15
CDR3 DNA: TGTGCCACCAGCAGTACAAAAGGGGGACGGAGCAATCAGCCCCAGCATTTT
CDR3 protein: CATSSTKGGRSNQPQHF

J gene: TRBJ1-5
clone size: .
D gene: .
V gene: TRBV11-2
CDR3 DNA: TGTGCCAGCAGCTTGGGGGGGGTGAGTCAGCCCCAGCATTTT
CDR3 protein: CASSLGGVSQPQHF

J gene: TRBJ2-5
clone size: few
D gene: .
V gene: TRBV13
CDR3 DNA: TGTGCCAGCAGCCCCAGGGGAGCGAGGATGCAAGAGACCCAGTACTTC
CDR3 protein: CASSPRGARMQETQYF

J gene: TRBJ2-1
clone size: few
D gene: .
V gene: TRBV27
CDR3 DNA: TGTGCCAGCAGTGTGATCGACAGATATGATGAGCAGTTCTTC
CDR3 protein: CASSVIDRYDEQFF

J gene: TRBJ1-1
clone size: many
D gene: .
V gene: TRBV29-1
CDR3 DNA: TGCAGCGTTGAGTGGTCAGAGAACACTGAAGCTTTCTTT
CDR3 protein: CSVEWSENTEAFF

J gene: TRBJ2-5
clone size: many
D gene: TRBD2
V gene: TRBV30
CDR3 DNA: TGTGCCTGGAGTCCCTCACTAGCGGTCCATTTC
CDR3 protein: CAWSPSLAVHF

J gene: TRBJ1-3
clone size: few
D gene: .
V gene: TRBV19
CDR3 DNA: TGTGCCAGTAGCACAGGAATCTCTGGAAACACCATATATTTT
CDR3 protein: CASSTGISGNTIYF

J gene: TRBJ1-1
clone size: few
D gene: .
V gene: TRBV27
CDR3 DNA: TGTGCCAGCTCGTGGACCCTGTTAGGGAACACTGAAGCTTTCTTT
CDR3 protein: CASSWTLLGNTEAFF

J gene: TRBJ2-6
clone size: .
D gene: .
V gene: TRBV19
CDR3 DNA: TGTGCCAGTATTCCCACAGGCTCTGGGGCCAACGTCCTGACTTTC
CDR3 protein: CASIPTGSGANVLTF

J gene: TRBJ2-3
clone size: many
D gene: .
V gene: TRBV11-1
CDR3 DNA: TGTGCCAGCAGCTTAGGATCTCCCGGAGGAACAGATACGCAGTATTTT
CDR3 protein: CASSLGSPGGTDTQYF

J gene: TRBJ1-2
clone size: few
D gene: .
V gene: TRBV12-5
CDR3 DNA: TGTGCTAGTGTCCAGAACACTAACTATGGCTACACCTTC
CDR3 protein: CASVQNTNYGYTF

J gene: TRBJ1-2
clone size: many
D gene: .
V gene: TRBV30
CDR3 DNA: TGTGCCTGGGGAGAGGAGGACTATGGCTACACCTTC
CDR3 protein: CAWGEEDYGYTF